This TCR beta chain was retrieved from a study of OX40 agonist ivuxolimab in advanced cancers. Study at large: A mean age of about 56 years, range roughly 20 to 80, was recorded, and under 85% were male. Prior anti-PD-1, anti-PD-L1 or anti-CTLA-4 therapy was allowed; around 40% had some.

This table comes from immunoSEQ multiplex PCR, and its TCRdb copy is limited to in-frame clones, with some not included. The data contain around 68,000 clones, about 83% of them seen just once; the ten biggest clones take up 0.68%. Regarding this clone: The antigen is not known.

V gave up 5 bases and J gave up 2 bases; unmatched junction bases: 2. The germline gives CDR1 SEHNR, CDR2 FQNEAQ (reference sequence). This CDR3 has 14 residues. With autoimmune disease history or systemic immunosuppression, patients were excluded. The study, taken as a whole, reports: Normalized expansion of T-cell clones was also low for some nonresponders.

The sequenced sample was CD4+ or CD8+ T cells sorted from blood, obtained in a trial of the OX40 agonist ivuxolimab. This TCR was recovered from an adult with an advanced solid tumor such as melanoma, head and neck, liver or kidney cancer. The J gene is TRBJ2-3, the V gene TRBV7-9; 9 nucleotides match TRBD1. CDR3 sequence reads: CASSLQGATDTQYF. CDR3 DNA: TGTGCCAGCAGCCTACAGGGGGCCACAGATACGCAGTATTTT. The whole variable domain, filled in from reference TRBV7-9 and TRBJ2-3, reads DTGVSQNPRHKITKRGQNVTFRCDPISEHNRLYWYRQTLGQGPEFLTYFQNEAQLEKSRLLSDRFSAERPKGSFSTLEIQRTEQGDSAMYLCASSLQGATDTQYFGPGTRLTVL.